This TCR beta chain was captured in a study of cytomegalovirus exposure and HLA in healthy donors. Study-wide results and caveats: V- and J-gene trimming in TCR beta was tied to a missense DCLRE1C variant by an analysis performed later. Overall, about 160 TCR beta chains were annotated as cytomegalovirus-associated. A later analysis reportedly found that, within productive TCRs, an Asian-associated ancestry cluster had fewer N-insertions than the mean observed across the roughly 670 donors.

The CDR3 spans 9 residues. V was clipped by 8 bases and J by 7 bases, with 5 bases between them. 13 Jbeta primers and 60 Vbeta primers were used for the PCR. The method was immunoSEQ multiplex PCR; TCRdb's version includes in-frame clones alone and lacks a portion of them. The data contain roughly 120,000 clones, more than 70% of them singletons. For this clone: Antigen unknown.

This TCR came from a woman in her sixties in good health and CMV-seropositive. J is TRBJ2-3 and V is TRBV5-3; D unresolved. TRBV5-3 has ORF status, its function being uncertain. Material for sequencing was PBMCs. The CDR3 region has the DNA TGTGCCAGTATTCATACGCAGTATTTT. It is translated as CASIHTQYF.